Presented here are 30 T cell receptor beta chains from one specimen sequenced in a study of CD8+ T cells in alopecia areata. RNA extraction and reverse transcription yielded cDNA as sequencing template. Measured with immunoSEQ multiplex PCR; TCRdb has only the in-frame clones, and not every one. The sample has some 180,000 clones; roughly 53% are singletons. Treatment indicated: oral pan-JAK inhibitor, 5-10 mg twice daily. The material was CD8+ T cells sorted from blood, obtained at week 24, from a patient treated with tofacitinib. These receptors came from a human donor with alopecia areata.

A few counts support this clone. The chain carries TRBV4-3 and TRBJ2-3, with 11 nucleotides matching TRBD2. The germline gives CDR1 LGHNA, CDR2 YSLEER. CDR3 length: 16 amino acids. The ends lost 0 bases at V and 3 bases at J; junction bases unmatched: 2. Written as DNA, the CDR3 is TGCGCCAGCAGCCAAGAACCTAGCGGGGGGACAGATACGCAGTATTTT. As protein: CASSQEPSGGTDTQYF.

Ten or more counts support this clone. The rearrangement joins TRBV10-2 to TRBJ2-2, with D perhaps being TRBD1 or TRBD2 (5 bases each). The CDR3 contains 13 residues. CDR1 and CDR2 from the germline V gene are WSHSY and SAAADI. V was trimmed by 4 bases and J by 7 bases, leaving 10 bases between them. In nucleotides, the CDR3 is TGCGCCAGCAGTGGGATTGGGGGCGGGGAGCTGTTTTTT. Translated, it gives CASSGIGGGELFF.

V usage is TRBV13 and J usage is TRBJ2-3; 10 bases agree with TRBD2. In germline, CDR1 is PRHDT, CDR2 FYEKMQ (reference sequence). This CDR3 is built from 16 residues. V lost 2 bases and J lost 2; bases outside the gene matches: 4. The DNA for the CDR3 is TGTGCCAGCAGCTTACGGCTAGCGGGGGACACAGATACGCAGTATTTT. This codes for CASSLRLAGDTDTQYF.

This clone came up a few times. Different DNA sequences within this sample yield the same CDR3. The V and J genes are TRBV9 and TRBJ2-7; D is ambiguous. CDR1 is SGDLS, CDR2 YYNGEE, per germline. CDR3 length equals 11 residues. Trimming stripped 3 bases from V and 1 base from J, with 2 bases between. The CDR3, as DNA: TGTGCCAGCAGCGCTTCCTACGAGCAGTACTTC. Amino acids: CASSASYEQYF.

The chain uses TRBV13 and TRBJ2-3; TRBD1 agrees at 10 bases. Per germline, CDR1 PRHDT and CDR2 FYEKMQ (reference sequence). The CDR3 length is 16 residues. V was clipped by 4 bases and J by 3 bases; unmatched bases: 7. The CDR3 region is CASSSRDRGLTDTQYF. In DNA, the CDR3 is TGTGCCAGCAGCTCCCGTGACAGGGGGCTTACAGATACGCAGTATTTT. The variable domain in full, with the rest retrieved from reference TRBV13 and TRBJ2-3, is AAGVIQSPRHLIKEKRETATLKCYPIPRHDTVYWYQQGPGQDPQFLISFYEKMQSDKGSIPDRFSAQQFSDYHSELNMSSLELGDSALYFCASSSRDRGLTDTQYFGPGTRLTVL.

CDR3 DNA: TGTGCCAGCAGTTACTCGGGCGGGGGAGGCACAGATACGCAGTATTTT. This translates into CASSYSGGGGTDTQYF. The genes are TRBV6-5 and TRBJ2-3, with 7 positions matching TRBD2. Germline-derived CDR1 and CDR2 are MNHEY and SVGAGI. CDR3 length: 16 amino acids. V lost 0 bases to trimming and J lost 1 base; unmatched junction nucleotides: 4.

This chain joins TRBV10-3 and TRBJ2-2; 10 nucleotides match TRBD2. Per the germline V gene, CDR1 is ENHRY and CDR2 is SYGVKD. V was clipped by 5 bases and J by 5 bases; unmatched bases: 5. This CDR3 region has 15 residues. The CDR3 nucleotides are TGTGCCATCAGTCCCGGGACTAGCGCGACCGGGGAGCTGTTTTTT. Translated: CAISPGTSATGELFF.

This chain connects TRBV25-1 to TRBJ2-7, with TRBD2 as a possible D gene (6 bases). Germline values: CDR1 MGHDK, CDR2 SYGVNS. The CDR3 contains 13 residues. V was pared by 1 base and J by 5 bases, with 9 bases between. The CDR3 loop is CASSEFSGDEQYF. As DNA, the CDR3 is TGTGCCAGCAGTGAATTCTCGGGGGACGAGCAGTACTTC.

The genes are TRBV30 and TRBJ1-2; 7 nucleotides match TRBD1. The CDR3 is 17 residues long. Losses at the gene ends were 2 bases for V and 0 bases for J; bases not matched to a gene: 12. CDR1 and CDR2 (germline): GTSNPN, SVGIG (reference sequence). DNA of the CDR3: TGTGCCTGGAGTATCTTTAGCCGGACAGGATCTAACTATGGCTACACCTTC. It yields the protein CAWSIFSRTGSNYGYTF.

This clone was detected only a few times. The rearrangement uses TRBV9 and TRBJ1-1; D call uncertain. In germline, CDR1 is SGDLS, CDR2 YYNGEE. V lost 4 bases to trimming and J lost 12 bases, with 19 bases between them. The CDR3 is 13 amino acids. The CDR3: CASSQVSRGSTFF. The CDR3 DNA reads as TGTGCCAGCAGCCAAGTTTCACGAGGCAGCACTTTCTTT.

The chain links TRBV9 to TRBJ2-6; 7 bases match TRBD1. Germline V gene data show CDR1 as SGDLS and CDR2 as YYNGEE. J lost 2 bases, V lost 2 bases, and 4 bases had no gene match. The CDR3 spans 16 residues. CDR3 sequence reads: CASSVTGSAGANVLTF. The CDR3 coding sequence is TGTGCCAGCAGCGTGACAGGGTCAGCTGGGGCCAACGTCCTGACTTTC.

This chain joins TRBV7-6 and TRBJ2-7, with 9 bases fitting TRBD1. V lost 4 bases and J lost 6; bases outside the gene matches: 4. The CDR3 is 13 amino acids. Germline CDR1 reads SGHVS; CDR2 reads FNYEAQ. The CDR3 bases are TGTGCCAGCAGCTCCGACAGGGGGACCGAGCAGTACTTC. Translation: CASSSDRGTEQYF.

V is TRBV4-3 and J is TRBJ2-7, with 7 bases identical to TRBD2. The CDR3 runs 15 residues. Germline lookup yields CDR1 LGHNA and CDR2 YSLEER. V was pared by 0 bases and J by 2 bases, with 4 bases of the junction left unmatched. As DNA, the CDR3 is TGCGCCAGCAGCCAAGACGCTAGCGGTACCTACGAGCAGTACTTC. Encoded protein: CASSQDASGTYEQYF.

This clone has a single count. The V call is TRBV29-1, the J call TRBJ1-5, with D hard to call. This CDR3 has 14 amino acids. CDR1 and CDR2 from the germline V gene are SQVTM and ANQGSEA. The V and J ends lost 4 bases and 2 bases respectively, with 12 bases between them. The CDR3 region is CSVAGNLGNQPQHF. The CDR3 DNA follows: TGCAGCGTTGCCGGGAATTTGGGCAATCAGCCCCAGCATTTT.

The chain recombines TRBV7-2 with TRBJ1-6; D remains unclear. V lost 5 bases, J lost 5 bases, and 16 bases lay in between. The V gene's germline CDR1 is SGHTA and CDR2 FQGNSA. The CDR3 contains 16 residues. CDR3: CASSKYVPQDNSPLHF. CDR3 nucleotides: TGTGCCAGCAGCAAGTATGTTCCCCAGGATAATTCACCCCTCCACTTT.

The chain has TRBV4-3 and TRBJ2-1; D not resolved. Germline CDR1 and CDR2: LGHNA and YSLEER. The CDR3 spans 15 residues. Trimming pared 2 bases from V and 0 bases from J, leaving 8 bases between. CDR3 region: CASSQSSSSYNEQFF. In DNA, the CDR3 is TGCGCCAGCAGCCAATCGAGTAGCTCCTACAATGAGCAGTTCTTC.

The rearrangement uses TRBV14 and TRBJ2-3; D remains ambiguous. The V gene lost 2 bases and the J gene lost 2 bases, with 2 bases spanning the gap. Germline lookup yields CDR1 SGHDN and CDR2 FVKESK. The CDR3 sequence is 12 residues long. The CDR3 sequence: CASSQYTDTQYF. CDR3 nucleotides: TGTGCCAGCAGCCAATACACAGATACGCAGTATTTT.

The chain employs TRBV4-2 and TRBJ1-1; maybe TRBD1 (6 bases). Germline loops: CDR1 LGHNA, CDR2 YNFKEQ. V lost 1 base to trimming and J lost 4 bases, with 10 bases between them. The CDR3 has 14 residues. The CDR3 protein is CASSQAGAATEAFF. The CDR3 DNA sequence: TGTGCCAGCAGCCAAGCGGGGGCAGCCACTGAAGCTTTCTTT.

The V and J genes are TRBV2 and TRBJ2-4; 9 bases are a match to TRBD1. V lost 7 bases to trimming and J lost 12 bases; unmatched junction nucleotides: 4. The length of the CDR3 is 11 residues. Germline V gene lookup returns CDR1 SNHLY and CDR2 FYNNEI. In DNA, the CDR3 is TGTGCCAGCACCTCGGGACAGGGTCAGTACTTC. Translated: CASTSGQGQYF.

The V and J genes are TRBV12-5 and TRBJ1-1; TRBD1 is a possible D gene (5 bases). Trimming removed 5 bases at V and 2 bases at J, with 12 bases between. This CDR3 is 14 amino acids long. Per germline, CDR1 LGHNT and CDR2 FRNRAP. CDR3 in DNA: TGTGCTAGTGGTGCAGACAGCCTTAACACTGAAGCTTTCTTT. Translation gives CASGADSLNTEAFF.

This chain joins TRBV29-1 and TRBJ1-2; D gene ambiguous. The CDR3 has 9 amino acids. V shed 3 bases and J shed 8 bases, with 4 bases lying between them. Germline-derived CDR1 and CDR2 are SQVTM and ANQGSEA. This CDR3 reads CSVDAGYTF. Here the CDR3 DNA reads TGCAGCGTTGACGCAGGCTACACCTTC.

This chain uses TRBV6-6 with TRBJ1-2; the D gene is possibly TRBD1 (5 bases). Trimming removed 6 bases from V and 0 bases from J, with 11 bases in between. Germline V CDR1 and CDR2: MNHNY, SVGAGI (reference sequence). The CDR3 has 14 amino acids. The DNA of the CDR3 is TGTGCCAGCAGCGGGGGGGGTGCTAACTATGGCTACACCTTC. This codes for CASSGGGANYGYTF.

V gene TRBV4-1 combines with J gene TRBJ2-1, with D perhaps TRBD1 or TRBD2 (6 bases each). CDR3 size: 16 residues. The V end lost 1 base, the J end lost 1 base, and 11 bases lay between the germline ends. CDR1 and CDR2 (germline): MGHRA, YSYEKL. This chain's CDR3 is CASSQVGGSSYNEQFF. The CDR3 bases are TGCGCCAGCAGCCAAGTGGGGGGCAGTTCCTACAATGAGCAGTTCTTC.

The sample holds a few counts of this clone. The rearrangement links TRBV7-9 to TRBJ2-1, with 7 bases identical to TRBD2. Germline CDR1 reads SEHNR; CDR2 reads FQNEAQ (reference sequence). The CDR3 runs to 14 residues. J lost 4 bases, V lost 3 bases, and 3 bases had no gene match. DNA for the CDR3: TGTGCCAGCAGCTTCGGGACTACATACAATGAGCAGTTCTTC. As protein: CASSFGTTYNEQFF.

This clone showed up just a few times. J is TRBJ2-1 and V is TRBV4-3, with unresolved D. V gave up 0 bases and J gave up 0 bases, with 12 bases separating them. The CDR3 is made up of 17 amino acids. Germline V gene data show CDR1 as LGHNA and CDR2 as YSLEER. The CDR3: CASSQDRFRSSYNEQFF. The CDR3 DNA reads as TGCGCCAGCAGCCAAGATCGCTTCAGGAGCTCCTACAATGAGCAGTTCTTC.

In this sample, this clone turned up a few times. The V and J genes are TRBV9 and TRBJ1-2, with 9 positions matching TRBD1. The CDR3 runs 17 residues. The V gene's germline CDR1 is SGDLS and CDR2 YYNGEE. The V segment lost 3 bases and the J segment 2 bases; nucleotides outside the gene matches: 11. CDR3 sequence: CASSAFGPGQGNYGYTF. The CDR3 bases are TGTGCCAGCAGCGCGTTCGGGCCGGGACAGGGAAACTATGGCTACACCTTC. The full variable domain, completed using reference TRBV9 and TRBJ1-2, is DSGVTQTPKHLITATGQRVTLRCSPRSGDLSVYWYQQSLDQGLQFLIQYYNGEERAKGNILERFSAQQFPDLHSELNLSSLELGDSALYFCASSAFGPGQGNYGYTFGSGTRLTVV.

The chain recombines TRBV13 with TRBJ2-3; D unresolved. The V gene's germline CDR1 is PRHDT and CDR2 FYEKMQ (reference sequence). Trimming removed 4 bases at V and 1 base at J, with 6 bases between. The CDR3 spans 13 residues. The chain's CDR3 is CASSSRGTDTQYF. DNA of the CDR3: TGTGCCAGCAGCTCTAGGGGCACAGATACGCAGTATTTT.

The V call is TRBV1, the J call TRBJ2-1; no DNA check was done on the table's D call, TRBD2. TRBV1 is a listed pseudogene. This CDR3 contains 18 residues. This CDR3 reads CTSSQGLAGKSSYNEQFF. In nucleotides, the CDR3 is TGCACCAGCAGCCAAGGGCTAGCGGGGAAAAGCTCCTACAATGAGCAGTTCTTC.

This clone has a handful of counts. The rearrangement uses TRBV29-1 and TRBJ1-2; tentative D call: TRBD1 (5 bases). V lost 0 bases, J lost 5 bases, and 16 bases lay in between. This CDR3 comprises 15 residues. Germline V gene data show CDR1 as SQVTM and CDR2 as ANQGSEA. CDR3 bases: TGCAGCGTTGAAGAAATAACAGGCGGAGAGTATGGCTACACCTTC. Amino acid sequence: CSVEEITGGEYGYTF.

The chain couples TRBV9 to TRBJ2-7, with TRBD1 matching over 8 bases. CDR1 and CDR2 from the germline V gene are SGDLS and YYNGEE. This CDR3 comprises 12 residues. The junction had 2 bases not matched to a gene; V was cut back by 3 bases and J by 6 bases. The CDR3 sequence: CASSEGTGEQYF. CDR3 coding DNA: TGTGCCAGCAGCGAGGGGACAGGCGAGCAGTACTTC.